This TCR beta chain was found in a study of blood T cell repertoires in COVID-19. Trimming stripped 0 bases from V and 8 bases from J, with 13 bases between. This CDR3 has 13 residues. Germline CDR1 reads GTSNPN; CDR2 reads SVGIG (reference sequence). Assay used: immunoSEQ multiplex PCR; TCRdb lists only in-frame clones, some missing. The sample gives more than 200,000 clones, approximately 84% of which show up once; 7.5% to 9% is in the top ten. Sequences were obtained from peripheral blood. This TCR derives from a woman older than 75 with acute or convalescent COVID-19. The chain combines TRBV30 with TRBJ1-2, with D uncertain. CDR3: CAWSVGLGGGYTF. In nucleotides, the CDR3 is TGTGCCTGGAGTGTAGGTCTGGGAGGGGGCTACACCTTC.